This T cell receptor beta chain was documented in a study of monozygotic twins with inflammatory bowel disease. Overall study findings and caveats: Varied immunosuppressive treatments among patients may have increased repertoire variability.

About this clonotype: Its target is unknown.

Nested amplification of TCRalpha and TCRbeta cDNA involved two PCRs of approximately 16 and 10 cycles. No DNA is given; TCRdb re-called the 5' RACE reads and lists each CDR3 protein once. This sample's table reports about 300,000 distinct CDR3 sequences. The CDR3 runs 13 residues. The germline gives CDR1 SQVTM, CDR2 ANQGSEA. This TCR derives from a human donor with ulcerative colitis or Crohn's disease, or a healthy co-twin of an affected twin (not recorded which). This chain connects TRBV29-1 to TRBJ2-7; the D call from TCRdb, TRBD1, cannot be confirmed without DNA. The sample consisted of blood. This CDR3 is CSVRLLGGYEQYF.